This TCR beta chain appears in the sequencing data of a study of T cells after somatic rescue of genetic block. Germline CDR1 reads MDHEN; CDR2 reads SYDVKM. The CDR3 spans 12 residues. Trimming removed 6 bases from V and 9 bases from J, with 12 bases in between. Sequencing was performed with immunoSEQ multiplex PCR; in TCRdb, only in-frame clones are kept and a portion is missing. The sample lists approximately 67,000 clones; about 90% were seen once. This chain joins TRBV28 and TRBJ1-5; D is uncertain. Sequencing used peripheral blood mononuclear cells (PBMCs). This receptor was taken from a man aged 35 to 55. The CDR3 spells CASSPLLAPQHF. The CDR3, as DNA: TGTGCCAGCAGCCCTCTCTTGGCGCCCCAGCATTTT.